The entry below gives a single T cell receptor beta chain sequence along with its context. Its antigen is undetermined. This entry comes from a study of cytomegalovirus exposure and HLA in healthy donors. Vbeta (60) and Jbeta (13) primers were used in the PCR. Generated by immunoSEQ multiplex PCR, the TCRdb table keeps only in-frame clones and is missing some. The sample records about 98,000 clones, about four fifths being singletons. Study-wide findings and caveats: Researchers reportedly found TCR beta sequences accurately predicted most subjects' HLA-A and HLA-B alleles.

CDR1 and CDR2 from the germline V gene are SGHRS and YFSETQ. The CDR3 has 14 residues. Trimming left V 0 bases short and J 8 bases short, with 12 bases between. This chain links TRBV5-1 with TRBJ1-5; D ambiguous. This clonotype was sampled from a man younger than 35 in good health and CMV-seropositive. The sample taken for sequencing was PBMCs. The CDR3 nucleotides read TGCGCCAGCAGCTTGGACGCGGGTGGCGAGCCCCAGCATTTT. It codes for CASSLDAGGEPQHF.